This T cell receptor (beta chain) emerged from a study of cytomegalovirus exposure and HLA in healthy donors. The validation cohort, a group of around 130 subjects, included the donors and was separate from the approximately 680-subject first cohort. Study outcomes and limitations: Three CMV-associated chains proved CMV antigen-specific in vitro. According to a subsequent analysis, TCR clusters from the first cohort were inclined to appear together in the 120 validation repertoires. The study designated about 160 TCR beta chains cytomegalovirus-associated.

A remark on this clone: Its antigen is unknown.

Profiling relied on immunoSEQ multiplex PCR, and the TCRdb table lists in-frame clones only, not all of them. There are a few hundred thousand clones in the sample; approximately 80% occur only once, and over 13% lies in the top ten. Deletions cut 3 bases from V and 1 base from J, with 12 bases between. This CDR3 has 14 residues. Germline CDR1 GTSNPN, CDR2 SVGIG (reference sequence). This receptor was identified in a woman under 40 in good health and CMV-seropositive. The gene calls are TRBV30 and TRBJ1-1; weak D call: TRBD1 (6 bases). Sequenced material: PBMCs. Written as DNA, the CDR3 is TGTGCCTGGAGCGAAGCACAGGGGAACACTGAAGCTTTCTTT. It codes for CAWSEAQGNTEAFF.